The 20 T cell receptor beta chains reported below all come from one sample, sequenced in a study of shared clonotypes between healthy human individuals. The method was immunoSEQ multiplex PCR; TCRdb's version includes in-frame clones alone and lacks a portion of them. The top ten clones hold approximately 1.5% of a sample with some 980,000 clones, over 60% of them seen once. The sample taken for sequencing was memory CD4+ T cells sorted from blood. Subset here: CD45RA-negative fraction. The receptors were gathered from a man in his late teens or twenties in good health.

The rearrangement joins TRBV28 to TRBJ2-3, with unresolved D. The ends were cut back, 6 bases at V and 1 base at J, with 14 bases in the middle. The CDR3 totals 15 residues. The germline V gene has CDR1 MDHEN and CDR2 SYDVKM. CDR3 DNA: TGTGCCAGCAGCTACGGGTGGCCGCGCACAGATACGCAGTATTTT. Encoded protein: CASSYGWPRTDTQYF.

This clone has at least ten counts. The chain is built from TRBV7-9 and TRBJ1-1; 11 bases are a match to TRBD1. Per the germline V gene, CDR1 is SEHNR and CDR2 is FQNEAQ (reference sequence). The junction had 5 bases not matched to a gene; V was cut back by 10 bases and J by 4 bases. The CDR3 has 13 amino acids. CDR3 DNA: TGTGCCACTACCGGGACAGGGGGCACTGAAGCTTTCTTT. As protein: CATTGTGGTEAFF.

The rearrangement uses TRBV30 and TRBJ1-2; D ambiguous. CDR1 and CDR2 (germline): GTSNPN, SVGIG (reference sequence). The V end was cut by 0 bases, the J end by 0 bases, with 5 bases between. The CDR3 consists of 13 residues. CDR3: CAWSVEANYGYTF. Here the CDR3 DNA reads TGTGCCTGGAGTGTTGAGGCTAACTATGGCTACACCTTC.

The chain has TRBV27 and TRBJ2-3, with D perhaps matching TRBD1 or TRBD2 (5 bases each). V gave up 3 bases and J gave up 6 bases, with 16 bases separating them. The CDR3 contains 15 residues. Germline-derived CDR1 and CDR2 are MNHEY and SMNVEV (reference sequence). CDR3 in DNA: TGTGCCAGCAGTTTTCTTCGGGGCTCCGCGGATACGCAGTATTTT. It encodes CASSFLRGSADTQYF.

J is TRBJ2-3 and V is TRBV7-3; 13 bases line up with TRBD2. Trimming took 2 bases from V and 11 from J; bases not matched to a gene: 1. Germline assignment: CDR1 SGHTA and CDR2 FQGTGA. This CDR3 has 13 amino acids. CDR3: CASSLGTSGKQYF. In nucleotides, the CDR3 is TGTGCCAGCAGCTTAGGGACTAGCGGGAAGCAGTATTTT.

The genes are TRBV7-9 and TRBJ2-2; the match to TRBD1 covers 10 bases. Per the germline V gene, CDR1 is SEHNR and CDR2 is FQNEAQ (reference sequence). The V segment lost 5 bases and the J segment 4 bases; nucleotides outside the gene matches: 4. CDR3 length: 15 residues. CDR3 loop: CASSRGQGGTGELFF. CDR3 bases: TGTGCCAGCAGCCGTGGACAGGGGGGCACCGGGGAGCTGTTTTTT.

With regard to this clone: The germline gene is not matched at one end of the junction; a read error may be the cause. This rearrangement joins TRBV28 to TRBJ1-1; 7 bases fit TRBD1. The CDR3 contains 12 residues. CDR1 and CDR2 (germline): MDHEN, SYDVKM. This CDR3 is CASSSRDSSIHF. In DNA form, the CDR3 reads TGTGCCAGCAGTTCGCGGGACAGCTCCATACATTTT. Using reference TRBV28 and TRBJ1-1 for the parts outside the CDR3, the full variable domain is DVKVTQSSRYLVKRTGEKVFLECVQDMDHENMFWYRQDPGLGLRLIYFSYDVKMKEKGDIPEGYSVSREKKERFSLILESASTNQTSMYLCASSSRDSSIHFGQGTRLTVV.

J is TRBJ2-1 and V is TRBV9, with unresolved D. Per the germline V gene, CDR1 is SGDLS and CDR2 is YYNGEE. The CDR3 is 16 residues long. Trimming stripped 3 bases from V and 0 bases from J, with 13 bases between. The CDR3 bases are TGTGCCAGCAGCGGCGGACCGGACCGCTCCTACAATGAGCAGTTCTTC. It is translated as CASSGGPDRSYNEQFF. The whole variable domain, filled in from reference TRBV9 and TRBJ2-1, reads DSGVTQTPKHLITATGQRVTLRCSPRSGDLSVYWYQQSLDQGLQFLIQYYNGEERAKGNILERFSAQQFPDLHSELNLSSLELGDSALYFCASSGGPDRSYNEQFFGPGTRLTVL.

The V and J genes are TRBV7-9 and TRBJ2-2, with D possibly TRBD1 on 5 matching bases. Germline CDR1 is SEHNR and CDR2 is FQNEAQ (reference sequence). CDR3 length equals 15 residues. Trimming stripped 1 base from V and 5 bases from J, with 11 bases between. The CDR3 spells CASSLDGAQTGELFF. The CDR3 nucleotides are TGTGCCAGCAGCTTAGATGGGGCGCAAACCGGGGAGCTGTTTTTT.

The CDR3 loop is CASSLGQYLSGNTIYF. In nucleotides, the CDR3 is TGTGCCAGCAGCTTAGGACAGTACCTCTCTGGAAACACCATATATTTT. The chain uses TRBV11-2 and TRBJ1-3; perhaps TRBD1 as D (5 bases). Germline CDR1 reads SGHAT; CDR2 reads FQNNGV. The CDR3 covers 16 residues. With 1 base removed from V and 0 bases from J, the gap between germline ends came to 10 bases.

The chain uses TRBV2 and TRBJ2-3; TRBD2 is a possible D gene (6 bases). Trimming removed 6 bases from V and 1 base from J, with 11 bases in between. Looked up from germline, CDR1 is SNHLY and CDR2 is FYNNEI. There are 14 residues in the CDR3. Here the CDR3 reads CASRLAPGTDTQYF. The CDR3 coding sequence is TGTGCCAGCAGACTAGCACCGGGCACAGATACGCAGTATTTT.

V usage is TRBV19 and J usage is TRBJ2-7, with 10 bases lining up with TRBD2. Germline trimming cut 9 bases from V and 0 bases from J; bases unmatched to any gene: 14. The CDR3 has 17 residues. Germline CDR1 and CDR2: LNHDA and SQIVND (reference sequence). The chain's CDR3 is CASRKRGGTATSYEQYF. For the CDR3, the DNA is TGTGCCAGCCGCAAGCGGGGGGGGACAGCAACCTCCTACGAGCAGTACTTC.

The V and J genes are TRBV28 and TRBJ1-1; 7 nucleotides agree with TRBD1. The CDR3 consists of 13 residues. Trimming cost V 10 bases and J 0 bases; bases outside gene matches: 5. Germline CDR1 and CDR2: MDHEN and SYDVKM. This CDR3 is CATHRGLNTEAFF. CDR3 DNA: TGTGCCACCCACAGGGGACTGAACACTGAAGCTTTCTTT.

The CDR3, as DNA: TGTGCCAGTACTAAGGACAGGTTGGACTACAATGAGCAGTTCTTC. Protein product: CASTKDRLDYNEQFF. This chain connects TRBV19 to TRBJ2-1; 7 bases map to TRBD1. Germline V gene sequence: CDR1 LNHDA, CDR2 SQIVND (reference sequence). After removal of 7 bases from V and 3 bases from J, the junction contained 9 bases not matched to a gene. The CDR3 has 15 residues.

Written as DNA, the CDR3 is TGTGCCAGCAGCTTGAGGGAGATCTCCTACGAGCAGTACTTC. Translating gives CASSLREISYEQYF. The J gene is TRBJ2-7, the V gene TRBV11-2; weak D call: TRBD2 (5 bases). This CDR3 contains 14 residues. V lost 3 bases and J lost 0, with 9 bases in between. The germline V gene encodes CDR1 SGHAT and CDR2 FQNNGV. Supplemented by reference TRBV11-2 and TRBJ2-7, the full variable domain reads EAGVAQSPRYKIIEKRQSVAFWCNPISGHATLYWYQQILGQGPKLLIQFQNNGVVDDSQLPKDRFSAERLKGVDSTLKIQPAKLEDSAVYLCASSLREISYEQYFGPGTRLTVT.

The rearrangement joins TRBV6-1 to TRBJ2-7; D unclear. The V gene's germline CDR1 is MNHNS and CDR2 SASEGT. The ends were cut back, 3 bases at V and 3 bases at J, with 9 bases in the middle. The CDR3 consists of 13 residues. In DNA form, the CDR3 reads TGTGCCAGCAGTGATCGTCCGCGCTACGAGCAGTACTTC. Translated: CASSDRPRYEQYF.

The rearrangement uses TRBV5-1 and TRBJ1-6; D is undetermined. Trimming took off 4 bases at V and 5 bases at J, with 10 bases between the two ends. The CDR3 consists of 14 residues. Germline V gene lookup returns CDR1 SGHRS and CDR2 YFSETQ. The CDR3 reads CASSPRVNNSPLHF. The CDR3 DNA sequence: TGCGCCAGCAGCCCCCGAGTCAATAATTCACCCCTCCACTTT.

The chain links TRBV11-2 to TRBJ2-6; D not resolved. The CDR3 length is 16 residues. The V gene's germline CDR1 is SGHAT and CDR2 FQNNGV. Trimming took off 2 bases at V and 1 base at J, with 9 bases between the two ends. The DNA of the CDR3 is TGTGCCAGCAGCTTAAATTTGAATTCTGGGGCCAACGTCCTGACTTTC. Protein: CASSLNLNSGANVLTF.

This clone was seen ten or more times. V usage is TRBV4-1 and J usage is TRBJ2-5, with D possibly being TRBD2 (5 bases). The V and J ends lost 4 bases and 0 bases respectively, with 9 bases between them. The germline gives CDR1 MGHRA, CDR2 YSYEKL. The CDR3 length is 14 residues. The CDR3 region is CASSLPRDQETQYF. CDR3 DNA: TGCGCCAGCAGCCTCCCGAGGGACCAAGAGACCCAGTACTTC.

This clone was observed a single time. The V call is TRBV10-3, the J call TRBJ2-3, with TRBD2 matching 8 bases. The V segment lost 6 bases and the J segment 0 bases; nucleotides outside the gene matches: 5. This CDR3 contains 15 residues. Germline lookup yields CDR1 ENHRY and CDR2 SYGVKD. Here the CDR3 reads CAISTGGPSTDTQYF. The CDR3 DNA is TGTGCCATCAGCACGGGAGGGCCTAGCACAGATACGCAGTATTTT.